This TCR beta chain was retrieved from a study of T cell responses to AZD1222 COVID-19 vaccine. General study findings and limits: A mostly white British donor set with more females was recruited, and clonal diversity was possibly underestimated. Only a handful of AZD1222 recipients tested seropositive at baseline. At 160-218 and 743-854, vaccine-associated CD4 TCRs were dominant, and they spanned spike.

Sequencing used immunoSEQ multiplex PCR; TCRdb keeps in-frame clones, though not all of them. The sample contains 150,000 to 200,000 clones, approximately 92% of which appear only once. About this clone: Antigen: not known.

CDR3 length equals 14 residues. V lost 0 bases, J lost 7 bases, and 12 bases lay in between. The germline CDR1 and CDR2 sequences are ENHRY and SYGVKD. This clonotype was sampled from an adult in good health. Sequenced material: peripheral blood, taken on day 0 of AZD1222 vaccination. The chain is built from TRBV10-3 and TRBJ1-2, with D maybe TRBD1 (5 bases). CDR3: CAISESRGKIGYTF. The CDR3 DNA reads as TGTGCCATCAGTGAGTCGAGGGGCAAAATTGGCTACACCTTC.